The TCR beta chain under discussion was sequenced for a study of cytomegalovirus exposure and HLA in healthy donors. Broader study findings: Common viral pathogens seemed to be connected with several of the most significant clusters, according to a later analysis. Analysis was performed later, and it showed HLA-associated TCR beta chains to be more clonally expanded than equally common others.

From germline, CDR1 is LGHNA and CDR2 YSLEER. The CDR3 length is 14 residues. The V and J ends lost 4 bases and 8 bases, in that order; junction bases with no gene match: 4. 13 Jbeta primers and 60 Vbeta primers were used for the PCR. Some clones are missing from TCRdb's copy, which holds only in-frame ones; the method was immunoSEQ multiplex PCR. The table records approximately 91,000 clones, roughly 67% of them present only once. This clone was counted a single time. Antigen: not known. V is TRBV4-3 and J is TRBJ1-6; the match to TRBD1 covers 8 bases. This clonotype was obtained from a human donor in good health. The sequencing sample was made of PBMCs. In DNA form, the CDR3 reads TGCGCCAGCAGCCCATCGACAGGGGATTCACCCCTCCACTTT. Protein: CASSPSTGDSPLHF.